This T cell receptor (beta chain) was captured in a study of T-cell memory formation after mild COVID-19. Study conclusions and caveats: Cross-reactive memory apparently joined, as some responding clones appeared in pre-infection memory. Among clones contracting day 15 to 85, CD4/CD8 was balanced, whereas later expanders leaned CD4+.

V lost 5 bases and J lost 5, with 9 bases in between. Germline V lookup: CDR1 SGHTA, CDR2 FQGTGA. This CDR3 is 13 amino acids long. With constant-segment primers, 5'RACE yielded cDNA libraries of TCR alpha and TCR beta that carried sample barcodes and UMIs. TCRdb re-derived calls from the 5' RACE reads in MiXCR, one entry per CDR3 protein. The sample lists some 120,000 distinct CDR3 sequences; over 15% were seen once. Ten or more counts support this clonotype. Its antigen is unidentified. This TCR was recovered from a man aged 18-30 years who had mild COVID-19 (a few samples of this study predate the infection). Cell type and time point are not known. The sample taken for sequencing was PBMCs or a T cell subset sorted from them (not recorded which). The rearrangement joins TRBV7-3 to TRBJ2-2; D unresolved. The CDR3 DNA sequence: TGTGCCAGCAGCCCGCTTATGACCGGGGAGCTGTTTTTT. It yields the protein CASSPLMTGELFF.